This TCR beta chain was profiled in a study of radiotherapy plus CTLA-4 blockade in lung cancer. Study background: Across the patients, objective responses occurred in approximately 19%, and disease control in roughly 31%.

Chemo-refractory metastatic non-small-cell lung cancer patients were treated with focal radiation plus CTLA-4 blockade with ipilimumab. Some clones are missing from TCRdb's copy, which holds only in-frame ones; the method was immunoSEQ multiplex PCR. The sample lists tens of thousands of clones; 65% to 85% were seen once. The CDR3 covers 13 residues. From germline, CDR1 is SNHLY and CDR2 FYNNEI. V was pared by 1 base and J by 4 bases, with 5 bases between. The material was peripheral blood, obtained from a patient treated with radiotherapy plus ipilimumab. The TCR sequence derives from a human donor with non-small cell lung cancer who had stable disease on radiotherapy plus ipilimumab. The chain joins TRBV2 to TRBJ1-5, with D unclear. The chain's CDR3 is CASSEGWNQPQHF. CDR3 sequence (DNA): TGTGCCAGCAGTGAAGGGTGGAATCAGCCCCAGCATTTT.